This TCR beta chain stems from a study of T cell changes during pregnancy in multiple sclerosis. V gave up 4 bases and J gave up 3 bases; unmatched junction bases: 3. CDR3 length: 14 amino acids. The V gene's germline CDR1 is KGHSH and CDR2 LQKENI. TCRdb's copy holds only in-frame clones and misses some; the assay was immunoSEQ multiplex PCR. This table has about 76,000 clones, over 85% appearing once. The chain is built from TRBV18 and TRBJ2-3; TRBD1 matches at 8 bases. This TCR was recovered from a female donor in good health, enrolled as a control in a pregnancy study. Material: peripheral blood, obtained after pregnancy. As DNA, the CDR3 is TGTGCCAGCTCACTTGACAGGGGAACAGATACGCAGTATTTT. It is translated as CASSLDRGTDTQYF.